Listed here are 15 T cell receptor beta chains from one sample, sequenced in a study of OX40 agonist ivuxolimab in advanced cancers. Produced via immunoSEQ multiplex PCR; TCRdb's table is partial and in-frame only. The sample shows 90,000 or so clones, 75% to 95% of them seen only once. Source: CD4+ or CD8+ T cells sorted from blood, taken in a trial of the OX40 agonist ivuxolimab. All receptors come from an adult with an advanced solid tumor such as melanoma, head and neck, liver or kidney cancer.

The V call is TRBV11-2, the J call TRBJ2-3; D call uncertain. Germline V gene sequence: CDR1 SGHAT, CDR2 FQNNGV. CDR3 length equals 13 residues. Trimming shortened V by 3 bases and J by 2 bases, and 6 bases separated the two germline ends. The CDR3: CASSFYITDTQYF. DNA of the CDR3: TGTGCCAGCAGCTTTTATATCACAGATACGCAGTATTTT.

On this clone: A far larger clone is one base from this, pointing to a likely read error. This sequence joins TRBV11-3 and TRBJ2-1; no definite D call. Germline CDR1 SGHNT, CDR2 YENEEA. V was trimmed by 1 base and J by 5 bases, leaving 3 bases between them. The CDR3 runs to 12 residues. The CDR3 region has the DNA TGTGCCAGCAGCTTAGTGCACAATGAGCAGTTCTTC. Protein product: CASSLVHNEQFF.

Details on this clone: It differs at one base from a far larger clone, so likely a read error. The chain links TRBV30 to TRBJ1-5; D is uncertain. Trimming left V 0 bases short and J 4 bases short, with 7 bases between. The CDR3 contains 13 residues. Germline V lookup: CDR1 GTSNPN, CDR2 SVGIG (reference sequence). DNA for the CDR3: TGTGCCTGGAGTGTACAGAGGAATCAGCCCCAGCATTTT. Translating gives CAWSVQRNQPQHF.

The chain's CDR3 is CASSYSAGAYGYTF. The CDR3 DNA follows: TGTGCCAGCAGTTACTCTGCAGGGGCCTATGGCTACACCTTC. The chain carries TRBV6-5 and TRBJ1-2, with D maybe TRBD1 (6 bases). The germline V gene has CDR1 MNHEY and CDR2 SVGAGI. V was trimmed by 0 bases and J by 4 bases, leaving 9 bases between them. This CDR3 is built from 14 residues.

The rearrangement joins TRBV6-1 to TRBJ2-1; 7 nucleotides agree with TRBD2. Per germline, CDR1 MNHNS and CDR2 SASEGT. V was clipped by 2 bases and J by 8 bases; unmatched bases: 6. CDR3 length: 14 residues. The CDR3 loop is CASSEYGSGDEQFF. CDR3 nucleotide sequence: TGTGCCAGCAGTGAATATGGCAGCGGGGATGAGCAGTTCTTC.

CDR3 amino acids: CASSAGPSMNQPQHF. CDR3 coding DNA: TGTGCCAGCAGCGCGGGACCGTCGATGAATCAGCCCCAGCATTTT. The chain recombines TRBV6-5 with TRBJ1-5; tentatively, D is TRBD1 (5 bases). V shed 6 bases and J shed 4 bases, with 16 bases lying between them. The CDR3 runs to 15 residues. Germline CDR1 reads MNHEY; CDR2 reads SVGAGI.

J is TRBJ2-1 and V is TRBV7-2; 9 positions agree with TRBD2. V shed 1 base, J shed 7 bases, and the junction held 5 bases outside the gene matches. The germline CDR1 and CDR2 sequences are SGHTA and FQGNSA. The CDR3 contains 15 residues. CDR3 DNA: TGTGCCAGCAGCTTAGTTGCGGGAGGGGTAAATGAGCAGTTCTTC. This translates into CASSLVAGGVNEQFF.

The gene calls are TRBV15 and TRBJ1-3, with TRBD1 identical over 9 bases. The CDR3 sequence is 15 residues long. Germline-derived CDR1 and CDR2 are LNHNV and YYDKDF (reference sequence). J was trimmed by 9 bases and V by 0 bases; bases with no gene match: 6. CDR3 in amino acids: CATSRDGQGRGTIYF. The CDR3 DNA follows: TGTGCCACCAGCAGAGACGGACAGGGGCGTGGCACCATATATTTT.

The CDR3 region has the DNA TGTGCCAGCAACCCAGACAGGTTCAATGAGCAGTTCTTC. Translation gives CASNPDRFNEQFF. This rearrangement joins TRBV28 to TRBJ2-1; tentatively, D is TRBD1 (6 bases). Between the trimmed V and J ends, which lost 7 bases and 6 bases, there was a span of 13 bases. The CDR3 runs to 13 residues. Germline loops: CDR1 MDHEN, CDR2 SYDVKM.

The chain has TRBV6-5 and TRBJ2-1; 11 bases align to TRBD1. CDR3 length: 16 amino acids. J gave up 4 bases and V 3 bases, and 5 bases lay outside the gene matches. Per the germline V gene, CDR1 is MNHEY and CDR2 is SVGAGI. This CDR3 is CASSYLGTGGYNEQFF. The CDR3 nucleotides read TGTGCCAGCAGTTATCTAGGGACAGGGGGTTACAATGAGCAGTTCTTC.

This clone was seen once. This rearrangement joins TRBV21-1 to TRBJ1-5; the table's D call TRBD1 went unverified against the DNA. TRBV21-1 is termed a pseudogene. This CDR3 spans 14 amino acids. Here the CDR3 reads CASSKEGADRPQHF. The CDR3 nucleotides are TGTGCCAGCAGCAAGGAGGGGGCAGATCGGCCCCAGCATTTT.

CDR3 sequence: CASSRPGQGTDTQYF. CDR3 in DNA: TGTGCCAGCAGCCGACCGGGACAGGGGACAGATACGCAGTATTTT. This chain connects TRBV28 to TRBJ2-3, with 10 bases identical to TRBD1. The V segment lost 6 bases and the J segment 3 bases; nucleotides outside the gene matches: 6. The CDR3 totals 15 residues. Germline CDR1 MDHEN, CDR2 SYDVKM. Full variable domain (missing parts from reference TRBV28 and TRBJ2-3): DVKVTQSSRYLVKRTGEKVFLECVQDMDHENMFWYRQDPGLGLRLIYFSYDVKMKEKGDIPEGYSVSREKKERFSLILESASTNQTSMYLCASSRPGQGTDTQYFGPGTRLTVL.

Notes on this clone: At the DNA level, this CDR3 is encoded by other sequences in the same sample as well. The chain combines TRBV12-5 with TRBJ1-5; D is unresolved. The V end was cut by 3 bases, the J end by 4 bases, with 4 bases between. The CDR3 length is 12 residues. CDR1 LGHNT and CDR2 FRNRAP come from the germline V gene. In nucleotides, the CDR3 is TGTGCTAGTGGTTTAGGGAATCAGCCCCAGCATTTT. The encoded protein is CASGLGNQPQHF. The variable domain in full, completed from reference TRBV12-5 and TRBJ1-5, reads DARVTQTPRHKVTEMGQEVTMRCQPILGHNTVFWYRQTMMQGLELLAYFRNRAPLDDSGMPKDRFSAEMPDATLATLKIQPSEPRDSAVYFCASGLGNQPQHFGDGTRLSIL.

The chain links TRBV19 to TRBJ1-2; D uncertain. CDR1 and CDR2 (germline): LNHDA, SQIVND (reference sequence). Trimming took 3 bases from V and 7 from J, leaving 30 bases between them. CDR3 length equals 19 residues. The CDR3 here is CASSMGLGWPGKETSGYTF. The CDR3 DNA reads TGTGCCAGTAGTATGGGTCTAGGTTGGCCCGGGAAGGAAACTAGTGGCTACACCTTC.

This sequence joins TRBV27 and TRBJ1-2; 8 bases match TRBD1. Germline values: CDR1 MNHEY, CDR2 SMNVEV (reference sequence). CDR3 size: 14 residues. J gave up 4 bases and V 3 bases, and 4 bases lay outside the gene matches. The CDR3 is CASSFLGQGYGYTF. The CDR3 DNA sequence: TGTGCCAGCAGTTTCCTAGGACAGGGCTATGGCTACACCTTC.